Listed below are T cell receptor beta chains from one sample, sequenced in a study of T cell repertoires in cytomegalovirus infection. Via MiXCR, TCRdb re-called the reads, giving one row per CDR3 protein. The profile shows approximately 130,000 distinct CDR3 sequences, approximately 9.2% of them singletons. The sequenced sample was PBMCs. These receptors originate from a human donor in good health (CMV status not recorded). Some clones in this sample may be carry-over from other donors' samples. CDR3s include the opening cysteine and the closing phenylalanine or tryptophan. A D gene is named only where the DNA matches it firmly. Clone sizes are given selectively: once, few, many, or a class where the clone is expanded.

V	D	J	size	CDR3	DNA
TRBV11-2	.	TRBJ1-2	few	CASRLTAGVGYTF	TGTGCCAGCAGGCTAACCGCAGGGGTCGGCTACACCTTC
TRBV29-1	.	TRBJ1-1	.	CSADNSGITEAFF	TGCAGCGCCGATAATTCAGGGATCACTGAAGCTTTCTTT
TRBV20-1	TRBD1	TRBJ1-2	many	CSVQDRAKGYTF	TGCAGTGTTCAAGACAGGGCGAAAGGCTACACCTTC
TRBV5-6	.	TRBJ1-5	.	CASSLRVGMGNQPQHF	TGTGCCAGCAGCTTGAGGGTCGGGATGGGCAATCAGCCCCAGCATTTT
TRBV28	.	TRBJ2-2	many	CASSPLRTVTNTGELFF	TGTGCCAGCAGCCCTCTCAGGACAGTTACGAACACCGGGGAGCTGTTTTTT
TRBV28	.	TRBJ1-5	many	CASSIGTANQPQHF	TGTGCCAGCAGTATCGGGACGGCCAATCAGCCCCAGCATTTT
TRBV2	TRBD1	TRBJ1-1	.	CASSSFGTGTNTEAFF	TGTGCCAGCAGTTCTTTTGGGACAGGGACGAACACTGAAGCTTTCTTT
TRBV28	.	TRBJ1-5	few	CASSPWGGGGNQPQHF	TGTGCCAGCAGCCCATGGGGGGGAGGAGGCAATCAGCCCCAGCATTTT
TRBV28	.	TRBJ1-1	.	CASRGSGGGTEAFF	TGTGCCAGCAGGGGTTCGGGGGGAGGCACTGAAGCTTTCTTT
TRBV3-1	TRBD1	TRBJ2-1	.	CASSQERTGGYEQFF	TGTGCCAGCAGCCAAGAGAGGACAGGGGGCTATGAGCAGTTCTTC
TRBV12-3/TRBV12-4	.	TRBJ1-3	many	CASGGTAGNTIYF	TGTGCCAGCGGCGGGACGGCCGGAAACACCATATATTTT
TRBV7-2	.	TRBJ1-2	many	CASRDDGDGYTF	TGTGCCAGCAGGGATGATGGGGATGGCTACACCTTC
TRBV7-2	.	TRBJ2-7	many	CASSFTPQSSYEQYF	TGTGCCAGCAGCTTTACGCCCCAAAGCTCCTACGAGCAGTACTTC
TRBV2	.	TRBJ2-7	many	CASRLAGLTYEQYF	TGTGCCAGCAGATTGGCAGGCCTGACCTACGAGCAGTACTTC
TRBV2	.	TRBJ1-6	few	CASSAKDVNSPLHF	TGTGCCAGCAGTGCTAAGGACGTCAATTCACCCCTCCACTTT
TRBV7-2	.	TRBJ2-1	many	CASSLGGGAGYNEQFF	TGTGCCAGCAGCTTAGGAGGGGGGGCCGGGTACAATGAGCAGTTCTTC
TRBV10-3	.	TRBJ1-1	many	CAISVDSSNTEAFF	TGTGCCATCAGTGTGGACTCGTCGAACACTGAAGCTTTCTTT
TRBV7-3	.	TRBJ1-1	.	CASSLGGGSTEAFF	TGTGCCAGCAGCTTAGGGGGAGGGAGTACTGAAGCTTTCTTT
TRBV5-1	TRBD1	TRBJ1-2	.	CASSAEGALNGYTF	TGCGCCAGCAGCGCGGAGGGGGCGTTAAATGGCTACACCTTC
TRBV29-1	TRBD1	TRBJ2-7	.	CSARTGESYEQYF	TGCAGCGCCCGGACAGGGGAGAGTTACGAGCAGTACTTC
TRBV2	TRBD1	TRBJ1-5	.	CASSARDRGNQPQHF	TGTGCCAGCAGTGCCCGGGACAGGGGAAACCAGCCCCAGCATTTT
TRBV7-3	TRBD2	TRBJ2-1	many	CASSLGGTSGRKEQFF	TGTGCCAGCAGCTTAGGCGGGACTAGCGGGCGGAAGGAGCAGTTCTTC
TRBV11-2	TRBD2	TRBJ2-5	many	CASSDMAGGRETQYF	TGTGCCAGCAGCGACATGGCGGGGGGGAGAGAGACCCAGTACTTC
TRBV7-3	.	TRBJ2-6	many	CASSLRGPAESGANVLTF	TGTGCCAGCAGCCTACGGGGACCCGCCGAGTCTGGGGCCAACGTCCTGACTTTC
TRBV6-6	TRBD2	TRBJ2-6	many	CASSATSGGYSGANVLTF	TGTGCCAGCAGTGCAACTAGCGGGGGTTACTCTGGGGCCAACGTCCTGACTTTC
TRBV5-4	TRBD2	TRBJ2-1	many	CASSLKRGSGNEQFF	TGTGCCAGCAGCCTCAAGCGGGGGTCGGGGAATGAGCAGTTCTTC
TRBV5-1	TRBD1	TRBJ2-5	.	CASSLGQGDYQETQYF	TGCGCCAGCAGCCTTGGACAGGGGGATTACCAAGAGACCCAGTACTTC
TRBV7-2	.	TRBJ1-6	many	CASRRDGSPLHF	TGTGCCAGCAGACGAGACGGTTCACCCCTCCACTTT
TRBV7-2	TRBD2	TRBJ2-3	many	CASSLVTSGGTDTQYF	TGTGCCAGCAGCTTAGTTACTAGCGGGGGCACAGATACGCAGTATTTT
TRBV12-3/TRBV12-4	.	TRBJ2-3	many	CASSPAGLLTGRQYF	TGTGCCAGCAGCCCCGCCGGACTCCTCACCGGGAGGCAGTATTTT